This T cell receptor (beta chain) was obtained from a study of blood T cell repertoires in COVID-19 (dated by TCRdb to about 2020). Some background on the complete study: The collaborator samples originated in the United States, Italy and Spain and spanned the acute and convalescent phases of COVID-19. The prospective study material was composed of cDNA or gDNA derived from T cells, B-cell-depleted T cells, or PBMCs. Deeply sampled blood TCRbeta repertoires from subjects exposed to, actively infected with, or recovered from COVID-19 were included in the dataset. A freely available public database, intended as a resource for researchers studying the immune response to SARS-CoV-2, is where the repertoires were released. The samples were drawn from the first 160 participants of the ongoing ImmuneRACE study and from 950 to 1,500 subjects provided by 6 global collaborators. Nearly every sample came with metadata listing a de-identified subject ID, COVID-19 status, age in years and sex. Where HLA class I and class II types were available, the types were taken from metadata supplied by the sample provider, not from assay-based typing.

The immunoSEQ Assay, a bias-controlled multiplex PCR, was used to amplify TCRbeta CDR3 regions from genomic DNA. Under the source paper's analysis protocol: Nucleated cell counts per sample were estimated from amplification of reference gene primers within the assay. To quantify the absolute abundance of each unique TCRbeta CDR3 rearrangement, sequence reads were collapsed and filtered. For each sample, productive Simpson clonality was calculated as the square root of Simpson's diversity index over productive rearrangements. Here the immuneACCESS table is served through TCRdb, limited to in-frame sequences with V and J called. Missing clones are a known gap in these copies; in checked studies unresolved V genes cover under half, and the rest lacks a known reason. V and J calls and clone size are those listed in that table; D and trimming were worked out from the DNA. In all, the sample holds around 250,000 clones, and 75% to 90% of those were seen once. About 2% of the sample is held by the ten biggest clonotypes.

Another Seattle source contributed samples from volunteer blood donors who had recovered from COVID-19. Whole blood was collected in K2EDTA tubes by collaborating institutions according to the institutions' own protocols. For TCRbeta analysis, collaborator samples were shipped as frozen whole blood, as isolated PBMCs, or as DNA extracted from either sample type. Measured from the cysteine to the phenylalanine, the CDR3 is 15 residues long. Only CDR3 DNA remains: 45 bases, in frame from the first base. V sheds 6 bases and J sheds 3 bases, leaving 16 bases between their ends. From the germline V gene, CDR1 is KGHDR and CDR2 is SFDVKD. What the study reported, not specific to this receptor: The quantity of clinical and demographic metadata differed by source and by participant and was supplied without curation.

The count of this clone is one. Its target antigen remains unknown. Per-nucleotide qualities are absent, and no much larger clonotype sits a single base away. The chain is encoded by TRBV24-1 joined to TRBJ2-5, with the D gene too uncertain to name. The sequencing input was peripheral blood. The receptor comes from a man younger than 40 who had recovered from COVID-19. The CDR3 corresponds to CATSRHVGRKETQYF. Read as DNA, the sequence is TGTGCCACCAGTCGTCACGTGGGCAGGAAAGAGACCCAGTACTTC.